The 5 T cell receptor beta chains below come from one sample, sequenced in a study of blood T cell repertoires in COVID-19. The data were produced by immunoSEQ multiplex PCR, yet TCRdb's version contains in-frame clones alone and is incomplete. The sample shows more than 400,000 clones, roughly 91% of them seen only once. The sequencing sample was made of PBMCs or T cells enriched from blood (not recorded which). Receptor source: a man aged 18 to 35 who had recovered from COVID-19.

The V call is TRBV10-3, the J call TRBJ1-5; possible D gene TRBD1, 5 bases. This CDR3 contains 14 residues. Germline CDR1 reads ENHRY; CDR2 reads SYGVKD. V lost 3 bases to trimming and J lost 6 bases, with 12 bases between them. The CDR3 is CAISESGIGQPQHF. DNA of the CDR3: TGTGCCATCAGTGAATCAGGGATCGGTCAGCCCCAGCATTTT.

This chain joins TRBV28 and TRBJ2-7, with D maybe TRBD1 (5 bases). Germline loops: CDR1 MDHEN, CDR2 SYDVKM. CDR3 length: 14 amino acids. With 5 bases removed from V and 2 bases from J, the gap between germline ends came to 13 bases. The CDR3 DNA follows: TGTGCCAGCAGTGCCCCACTACAGGCCTACGAGCAGTACTTC. Its translation: CASSAPLQAYEQYF. Complete variable domain (other parts from reference TRBV28 and TRBJ2-7): DVKVTQSSRYLVKRTGEKVFLECVQDMDHENMFWYRQDPGLGLRLIYFSYDVKMKEKGDIPEGYSVSREKKERFSLILESASTNQTSMYLCASSAPLQAYEQYFGPGTRLTVT.

The genes are TRBV5-1 and TRBJ2-3; possible D gene TRBD1, 6 bases. The CDR3 totals 18 residues. V lost 0 bases, J lost 2 bases, and 19 bases lay in between. Germline V gene lookup returns CDR1 SGHRS and CDR2 YFSETQ. This CDR3 is CASSLAVGAAKPTDTQYF. The CDR3 DNA reads TGCGCCAGCAGCTTGGCGGTGGGGGCAGCAAAACCCACAGATACGCAGTATTTT.

The chain has TRBV23-1 and TRBJ1-6; perhaps TRBD1 as D (5 bases). TRBV23-1 carries the ORF label, with uncertain function. The V gene lost 0 bases and the J gene lost 7 bases, with 13 bases spanning the gap. The CDR3 has 16 residues. CDR3 DNA sequence: TGCGCCAGCAGTCAATCCCCCGGGGGTCCGAATTCACCCCTCCACTTT. Its translation is CASSQSPGGPNSPLHF.

The rearrangement uses TRBV2 and TRBJ2-5; TRBD2 agrees at 10 bases. The ends lost 6 bases at V and 5 bases at J; junction bases unmatched: 6. Per germline, CDR1 SNHLY and CDR2 FYNNEI. The length of the CDR3 is 14 residues. As DNA, the CDR3 is TGTGCCAGCAGGAGCGGGAGGGCCGGGGAGACCCAGTACTTC. Protein product: CASRSGRAGETQYF.